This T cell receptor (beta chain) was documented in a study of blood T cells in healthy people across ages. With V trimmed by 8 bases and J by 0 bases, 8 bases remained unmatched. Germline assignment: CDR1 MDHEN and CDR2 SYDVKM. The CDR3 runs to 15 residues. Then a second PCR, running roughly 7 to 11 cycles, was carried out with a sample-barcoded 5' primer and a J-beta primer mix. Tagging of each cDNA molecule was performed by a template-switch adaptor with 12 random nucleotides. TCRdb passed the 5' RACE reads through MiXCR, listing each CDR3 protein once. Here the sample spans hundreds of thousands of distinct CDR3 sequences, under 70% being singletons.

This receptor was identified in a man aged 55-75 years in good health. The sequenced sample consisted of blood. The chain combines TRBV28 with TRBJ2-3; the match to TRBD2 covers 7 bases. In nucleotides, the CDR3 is TGTGCCAGCGACCGGGAGGCTGCTAGCACAGATACGCAGTATTTT. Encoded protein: CASDREAASTDTQYF. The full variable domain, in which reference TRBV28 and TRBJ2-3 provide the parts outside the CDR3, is DVKVTQSSRYLVKRTGEKVFLECVQDMDHENMFWYRQDPGLGLRLIYFSYDVKMKEKGDIPEGYSVSREKKERFSLILESASTNQTSMYLCASDREAASTDTQYFGPGTRLTVL.